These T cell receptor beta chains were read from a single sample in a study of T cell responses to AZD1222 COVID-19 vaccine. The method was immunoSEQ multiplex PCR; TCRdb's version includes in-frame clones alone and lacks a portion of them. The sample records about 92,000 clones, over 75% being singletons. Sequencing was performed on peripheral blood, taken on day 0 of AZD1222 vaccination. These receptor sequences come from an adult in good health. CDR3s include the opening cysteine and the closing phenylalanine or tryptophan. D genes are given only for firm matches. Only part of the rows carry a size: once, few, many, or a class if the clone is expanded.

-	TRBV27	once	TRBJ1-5	TGTGCCAGCAGTTCGGTAAAGCGGGGTTTTAATCAGCCCCAGCATTTT	CASSSVKRGFNQPQHF
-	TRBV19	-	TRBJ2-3	TGTGCCAGTAGTATAAAGGACGGTTCGAGCGGGCCGAGCGCAGATACGCAGTATTTT	CASSIKDGSSGPSADTQYF
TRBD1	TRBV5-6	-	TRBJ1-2	TGTGCCAGCAGCCAACTGACCCGGACAGGGGAAGGCTACACCTTC	CASSQLTRTGEGYTF
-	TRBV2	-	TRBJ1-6	TGTGCCAGCACCTGGGGCCCTTCATCACCCCTCCACTTT	CASTWGPSSPLHF
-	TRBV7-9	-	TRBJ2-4	TGTGCCAGCAGCTTAAACCATTCTCAAAACATTCAGTACTTC	CASSLNHSQNIQYF
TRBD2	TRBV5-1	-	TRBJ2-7	TGCGCCAGCAGCTTGTTTCCAGCGGGGGGCCAAGGCTACGAGCAGTACTTC	CASSLFPAGGQGYEQYF
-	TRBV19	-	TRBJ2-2	TGTGCCAGTAGTAGGGGGGAATTGGTATCCACCGGGGAGCTGTTTTTT	CASSRGELVSTGELFF
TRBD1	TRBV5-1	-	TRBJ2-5	TGCGCCAGCACGGGACAGGGTTTAGAGACCCAGTACTTC	CASTGQGLETQYF
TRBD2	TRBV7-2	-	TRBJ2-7	TGTGCCAGCAGCTTAAGGGGGACTAGCGGGAGGGTTTCCTACGAGCAGTACTTC	CASSLRGTSGRVSYEQYF
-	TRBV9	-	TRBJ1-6	TGTGCCAGCAGCGTAGGTCACAGCCGGAATTCACCCCTCCACTTT	CASSVGHSRNSPLHF
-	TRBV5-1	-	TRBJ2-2	TGCGCCAGCAGCTTGGATGTCAGGCTCCCACCCGGGGAGCTGTTTTTT	CASSLDVRLPPGELFF
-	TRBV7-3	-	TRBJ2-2	TGTGCCAGCAGCTTGACGGGACGTTCAGACACCGGGGAGCTGTTTTTT	CASSLTGRSDTGELFF
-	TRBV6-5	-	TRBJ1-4	TGTGCCAGCAGGATCGCCGGGGGGGTAAATGAAAAACTGTTTTTT	CASRIAGGVNEKLFF
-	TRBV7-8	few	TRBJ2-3	TGTGCCAGCAGCCTACAGGGTCCCACAGATACGCAGTATTTT	CASSLQGPTDTQYF
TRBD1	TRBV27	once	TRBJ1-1	TGTGCCAGCAGAGAGCGTAGACAGGGGCCTCTCACTGAAGCTTTCTTT	CASRERRQGPLTEAFF
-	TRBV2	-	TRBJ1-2	TGTGCCAGCAGTGAAGACACTGTCTATGGCTACACCTTC	CASSEDTVYGYTF
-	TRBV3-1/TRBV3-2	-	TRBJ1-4	TGTGCCAGCAGCCAAGAACAGCAGGGTAACGAAAAACTGTTTTTT	CASSQEQQGNEKLFF
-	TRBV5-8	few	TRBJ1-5	TGTGCCAGCAGCGCCGTCCGGTATCAGCCCCAGCATTTT	CASSAVRYQPQHF
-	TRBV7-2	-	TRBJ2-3	TGTGCCAGCAGCTTAGCCTCGACCAAAGTCACAGATACGCAGTATTTT	CASSLASTKVTDTQYF
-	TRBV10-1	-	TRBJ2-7	TGCGCCAGCAGTGAGTCGGTAGGGGGAACCTACGAGCAGTACTTC	CASSESVGGTYEQYF
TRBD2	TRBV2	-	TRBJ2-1	TGTGCCAGCAGTTTCTGGGGGGGTGAGCAGTTCTTC	CASSFWGGEQFF
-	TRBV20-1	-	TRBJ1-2	TGCAGTGCTCACAGGGCCTATGGCTACACCTTC	CSAHRAYGYTF
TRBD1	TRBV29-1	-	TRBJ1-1	TGCAGCGTTGCCTGGACAGGGGAGACTGAAGCTTTCTTT	CSVAWTGETEAFF
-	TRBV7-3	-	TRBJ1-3	TGTGCCAGCAGCTTAGGCCTCGGATTCGGAAACACCATATATTTT	CASSLGLGFGNTIYF
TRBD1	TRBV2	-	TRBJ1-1	TGTGCCAGCAGTGGACAGGGCTGGAGGACTGAAGCTTTCTTT	CASSGQGWRTEAFF
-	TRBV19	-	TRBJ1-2	TGTGCCAGTAGTATGCTCCGGGAGGATGGCTACACCTTC	CASSMLREDGYTF
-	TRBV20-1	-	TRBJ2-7	TGCAGTGCTTCCCGCCCTTACGAGCAGTACTTC	CSASRPYEQYF
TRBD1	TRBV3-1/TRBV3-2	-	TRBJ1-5	TGTGCCAGCAGCCCAACCGGACAGGAACGGTGGGCCCAGCATTTT	CASSPTGQERWAQHF
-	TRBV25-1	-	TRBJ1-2	TGTGCCAGCAGTGAATTAGGGGGCTACACCTTC	CASSELGGYTF
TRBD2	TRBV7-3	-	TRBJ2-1	TGTGCCAGCAGCTCTTTAGCGGGTGCCTACAATGAGCAGTTCTTC	CASSSLAGAYNEQFF
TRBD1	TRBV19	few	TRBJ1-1	TGTGCCAGCGGGGGGCAGGGGGGACGTGGCACTGAAGCTTTCTTT	CASGGQGGRGTEAFF
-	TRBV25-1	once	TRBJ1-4	TGTGCCAGCATTGACGAACTCACAGAAAAACTGTTTTTT	CASIDELTEKLFF
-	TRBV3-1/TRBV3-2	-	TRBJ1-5	TGTGCCAGCAGCGACCAGAGCTATCAGCCCCAGCATTTT	CASSDQSYQPQHF
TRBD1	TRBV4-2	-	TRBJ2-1	TGTGCCAGCAGCCTAAAAATCGGGACAGACTACAATGAGCAGTTCTTC	CASSLKIGTDYNEQFF
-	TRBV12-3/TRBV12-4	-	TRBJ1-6	TGTGCCAGCAGTGAAAGGACAGATTCACCCCTCCACTTT	CASSERTDSPLHF
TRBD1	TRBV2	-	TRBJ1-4	TGTGCCAGCAACGGACAGGGAAGTACCCCATATGAAAAACTGTTTTTT	CASNGQGSTPYEKLFF
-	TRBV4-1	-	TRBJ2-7	TGCGCCAGCAGCCAACACAGGGCATACGAGCAGTACTTC	CASSQHRAYEQYF
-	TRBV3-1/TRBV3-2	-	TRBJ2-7	TGTGCCAGCAGCCGGGCGGGGTTCTCCTACGAGCAGTACTTC	CASSRAGFSYEQYF
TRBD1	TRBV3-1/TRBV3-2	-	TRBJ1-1	TGTGCCAGCAGCCGATCAGGGGGCGGCACTGAAGCTTTCTTT	CASSRSGGGTEAFF
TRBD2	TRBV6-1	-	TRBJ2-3	TGTGCCAGCAGTGAAACCCCTAGCGGGGGCACAGATACGCAGTATTTT	CASSETPSGGTDTQYF
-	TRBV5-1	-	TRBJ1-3	TGCGCCAGCAGCTTGGTGCAGGGTTCTGGAAACACCATATATTTT	CASSLVQGSGNTIYF
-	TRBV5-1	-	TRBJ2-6	TGCGCCAGCAGCCAAGACAGGACTGGGGCCAACGTCCTGACTTTC	CASSQDRTGANVLTF
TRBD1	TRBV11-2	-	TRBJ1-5	TGTGCCAGCAGCTGGGGACAGAGCAATCAGCCCCAGCATTTT	CASSWGQSNQPQHF
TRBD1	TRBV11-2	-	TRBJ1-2	TGTGCCAGCAGCCACACCTGGGACAGTACAAACTATGGCTACACCTTC	CASSHTWDSTNYGYTF
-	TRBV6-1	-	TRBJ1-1	TGTGCCAGCAGTGAACGGGGGGCGGGTGGCACTGAAGCTTTCTTT	CASSERGAGGTEAFF
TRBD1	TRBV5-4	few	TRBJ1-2	TGTGCCAGCAGCTCCCGGGACAGGGTCGATCGCTATGGCTACACCTTC	CASSSRDRVDRYGYTF
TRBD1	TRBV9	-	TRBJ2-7	TGTGCCAGCAGCGTAGAAGCCCAGGGGGCCTACGAGCAGTACTTC	CASSVEAQGAYEQYF
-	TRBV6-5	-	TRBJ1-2	TGTGCCAGCAGACCCCAGGGTATAGGTGGCTACACCTTC	CASRPQGIGGYTF
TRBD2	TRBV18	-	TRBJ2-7	TGTGCCAGCTCATCCGGGACTAGCGGCTACGAGCAGTACTTC	CASSSGTSGYEQYF
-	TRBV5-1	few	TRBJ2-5	TGCGCCAGCAGCTTTGCCGGGGGAGAGACCCAGTACTTC	CASSFAGGETQYF
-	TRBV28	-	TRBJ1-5	TGTGCCAGCAGTCTACACCAAGGACGCATTATTAGCAATCAGCCCCAGCATTTT	CASSLHQGRIISNQPQHF
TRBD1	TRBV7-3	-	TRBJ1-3	TGTGCCAGCAGTCTGACAGGGGCCTCTGGAAACACCATATATTTT	CASSLTGASGNTIYF
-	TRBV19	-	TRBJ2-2	TGTGCCAGTAGTCGCGACAGGTATCGGGAGCTGTTTTTT	CASSRDRYRELFF
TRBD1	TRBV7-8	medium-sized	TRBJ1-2	TGTGCCAGCAGCTTAGGGGACAGGGATCGAGTCTATGGCTACACCTTC	CASSLGDRDRVYGYTF
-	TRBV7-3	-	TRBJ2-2	TGTGCCAGCAGCTTAAACCCCCCGGGTTATGGCACCGGGGAGCTGTTTTTT	CASSLNPPGYGTGELFF
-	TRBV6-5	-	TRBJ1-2	TGTGCCAGCAGTTTTACCCCAGAGGGCTATGGCTACACCTTC	CASSFTPEGYGYTF
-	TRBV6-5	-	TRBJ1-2	TGTGCCAGCATTATCGGTGGGGAGGCGAACTATGGCTACACCTTC	CASIIGGEANYGYTF
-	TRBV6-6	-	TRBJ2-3	TGTGCCAGCAGTTACTCGGGCAGGAGCACAGATACGCAGTATTTT	CASSYSGRSTDTQYF
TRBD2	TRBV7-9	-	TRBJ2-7	TGTGCCAGCAGCTTTGGGACTAGCAACGACGAGCAGTACTTC	CASSFGTSNDEQYF
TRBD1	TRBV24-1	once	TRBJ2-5	TGTGCCACCAGCGGGACAGAGTTAAGGGAGACCCAGTACTTC	CATSGTELRETQYF